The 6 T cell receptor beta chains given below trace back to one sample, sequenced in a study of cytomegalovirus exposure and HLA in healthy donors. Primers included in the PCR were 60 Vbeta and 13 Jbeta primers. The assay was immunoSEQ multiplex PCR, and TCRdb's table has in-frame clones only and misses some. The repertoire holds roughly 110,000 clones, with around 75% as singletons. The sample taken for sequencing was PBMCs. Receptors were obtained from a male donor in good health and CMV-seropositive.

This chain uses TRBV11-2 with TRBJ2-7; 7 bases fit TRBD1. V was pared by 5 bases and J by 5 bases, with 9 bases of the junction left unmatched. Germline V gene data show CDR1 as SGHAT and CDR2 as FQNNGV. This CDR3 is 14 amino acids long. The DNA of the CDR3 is TGTGCCAGCAGCCCCACGACAGGGATCCACGAGCAGTACTTC. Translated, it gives CASSPTTGIHEQYF.

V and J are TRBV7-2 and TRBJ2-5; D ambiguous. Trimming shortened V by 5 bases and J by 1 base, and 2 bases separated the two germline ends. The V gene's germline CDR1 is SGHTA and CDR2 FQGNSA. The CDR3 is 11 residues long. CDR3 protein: CASSLQETQYF. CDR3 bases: TGTGCCAGCAGCCTCCAAGAGACCCAGTACTTC.

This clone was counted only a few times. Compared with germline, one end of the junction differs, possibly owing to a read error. CDR3 sequence (DNA): TGTGCCAGCAGGGTAGGGACTAGCGGGGGCGCAGATACGCAGTATTTT. The encoded protein is CASRVGTSGGADTQYF. The chain is built from TRBV9 and TRBJ2-3; 14 bases match TRBD2. The CDR3 sequence is 16 residues long. CDR1 SGDLS and CDR2 YYNGEE come from the germline V gene.

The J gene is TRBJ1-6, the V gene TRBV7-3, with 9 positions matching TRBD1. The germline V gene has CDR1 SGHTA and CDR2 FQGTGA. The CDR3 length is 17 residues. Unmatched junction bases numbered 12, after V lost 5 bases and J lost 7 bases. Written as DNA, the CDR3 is TGTGCCAGCAGCGGAAACAGGGGGCAGGGGAGGAATTCACCCCTCCACTTT. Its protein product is CASSGNRGQGRNSPLHF.

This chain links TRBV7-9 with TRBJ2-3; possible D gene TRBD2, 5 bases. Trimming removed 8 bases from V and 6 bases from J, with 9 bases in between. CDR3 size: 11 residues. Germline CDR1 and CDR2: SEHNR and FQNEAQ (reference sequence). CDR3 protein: CASQDWDTQYF. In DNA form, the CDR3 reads TGTGCCAGCCAGGACTGGGATACGCAGTATTTT.

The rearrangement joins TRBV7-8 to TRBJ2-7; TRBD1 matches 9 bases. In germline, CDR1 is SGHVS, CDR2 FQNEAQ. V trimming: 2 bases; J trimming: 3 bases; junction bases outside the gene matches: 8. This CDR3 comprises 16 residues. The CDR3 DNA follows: TGTGCCAGCAGCTTATCTGGGACAGGGATTAACTACGAGCAGTACTTC. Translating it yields CASSLSGTGINYEQYF.